This passage covers 26 T cell receptor beta chains from one sample sequenced in a study of regulatory T cells in long-lasting Graves disease. HTBI primers from iRepertoire and Arm-PCR of CDR3 regions yielded the TCR beta libraries. In TCRdb, the multiplex PCR reads were re-called with MiXCR into one record per CDR3 protein. This repertoire shows around 480,000 distinct CDR3 sequences, about 17% found once; its top ten account for 10% to 15%. Indicated time point: newly diagnosed GD, antithyroid drugs for less than 3 months. RNA extracted from PBMCs served as the sequencing template. These data also formed part of another study, on T cells in Graves' hyperthyroidism and ophthalmopathy.

This sample comprised peripheral blood mononuclear cells (PBMCs), obtained at new diagnosis, from a patient treated with antithyroid drugs. These TCRs come from a man aged 35 to 55 with Graves disease.

In this sample, this clonotype turned up many times. The V call is TRBV24-1, the J call TRBJ1-2, with 8 bases aligning to TRBD1. Losses at the gene ends were 1 base for V and 4 bases for J; bases not matched to a gene: 1. The CDR3 runs to 14 residues. The germline CDR1 and CDR2 sequences are KGHDR and SFDVKD. The CDR3: CATSDFGTGYGYTF. CDR3 DNA sequence: TGTGCCACCAGTGATTTCGGGACAGGCTATGGCTACACCTTC.

This clonotype was detected ten times or more. The chain joins TRBV30 to TRBJ1-2, with D unresolved. The ends were cut back, 3 bases at V and 4 bases at J, with 12 bases in the middle. The CDR3 runs to 13 residues. CDR1 is GTSNPN and CDR2 is SVGIG in the germline V gene (reference sequence). The CDR3 DNA follows: TGTGCCTGGAGCCCCGTTAAGGGCTATGGCTACACCTTC. Its protein product is CAWSPVKGYGYTF. The variable domain in full, completed from reference TRBV30 and TRBJ1-2, reads SQTIHQWPATLVQPVGSPLSLECTVEGTSNPNLYWYRQAAGRGLQLLFYSVGIGQISSEVPQNLSASRPQDRQFILSSKKLLLSDSGFYLCAWSPVKGYGYTFGSGTRLTVV.

This clonotype was detected ten times or more. The chain combines TRBV11-2 with TRBJ2-1; perhaps D is TRBD1 or TRBD2 (6 bases each). CDR3 length equals 15 residues. The V end lost 2 bases, the J end lost 2 bases, and 10 bases lay between the germline ends. Germline CDR1 SGHAT, CDR2 FQNNGV. This CDR3 reads CASSLRGATYNEQFF. Here the CDR3 DNA reads TGTGCCAGCAGCTTAAGGGGGGCCACCTACAATGAGCAGTTCTTC.

This clonotype was counted a few times. The CDR3 region is CASSPLGRGAGAAEQFF. The DNA for the CDR3 is TGTGCCAGCTCACCTCTCGGACGGGGAGCGGGAGCGGCTGAGCAGTTCTTC. V is TRBV18 and J is TRBJ2-1, with 8 bases fitting TRBD2. J lost 9 bases, V lost 3 bases, and 16 bases had no gene match. The CDR3 has 17 amino acids. Germline V gene data show CDR1 as KGHSH and CDR2 as LQKENI.

This clonotype occurred many times. The chain employs TRBV28 and TRBJ2-7; D is perhaps TRBD1 (6 bases). The CDR3 runs 14 residues. V lost 3 bases and J lost 2, with 11 bases in between. Germline values: CDR1 MDHEN, CDR2 SYDVKM. The CDR3 coding sequence is TGTGCCAGCAGTTTTCGGCAGGGGACCTACGAGCAGTACTTC. Translating it yields CASSFRQGTYEQYF.

There are a few counts of this clonotype. This chain links TRBV7-6 with TRBJ2-2; D perhaps matches TRBD2 (6 bases). The CDR3 runs 16 residues. V shed 4 bases and J shed 4 bases, with 16 bases lying between them. Per the germline V gene, CDR1 is SGHVS and CDR2 is FNYEAQ. DNA of the CDR3: TGTGCCAGCAGCTCCCAACGAGGCGGGGCCACCGGGGAGCTGTTTTTT. As protein: CASSSQRGGATGELFF.

The chain joins TRBV14 to TRBJ2-1, with D maybe TRBD2 (5 bases). The V end was cut by 2 bases, the J end by 1 base, with 9 bases between. The CDR3 contains 15 residues. CDR1 is SGHDN and CDR2 is FVKESK in the germline V gene. CDR3 sequence (DNA): TGTGCCAGCAGCCAATTACGGGGATCCTACAATGAGCAGTTCTTC. Protein sequence: CASSQLRGSYNEQFF.

This clonotype was recorded many times. J is TRBJ1-1 and V is TRBV28, with D possibly matching TRBD1 (5 bases). In germline, CDR1 is MDHEN, CDR2 SYDVKM. This CDR3 spans 13 amino acids. With 7 bases removed from V and 0 bases from J, the gap between germline ends came to 9 bases. CDR3 amino acids: CASKGAVNTEAFF. The CDR3 bases are TGTGCCAGCAAAGGGGCAGTGAACACTGAAGCTTTCTTT.

This clonotype was detected a few times. The V gene is TRBV2, the J gene TRBJ1-5; D gene uncertain. The CDR3 runs 13 residues. CDR1 is SNHLY and CDR2 is FYNNEI in the germline V gene. The V and J ends lost 6 bases and 4 bases respectively, with 10 bases between them. CDR3: CASRDGLNQPQHF. CDR3 nucleotide sequence: TGTGCCAGCAGGGACGGATTAAATCAGCCCCAGCATTTT.

This chain connects TRBV5-4 to TRBJ1-2; unclear D gene. Deletions cut 1 base from V and 4 bases from J, with 14 bases between. Germline V gives CDR1 SGHNT, CDR2 YYREEE (reference sequence). CDR3 length equals 15 residues. The CDR3 bases are TGTGCCAGCAGCTTGAGTGTGAGGAGCTCCTATGGCTACACCTTC. Residues: CASSLSVRSSYGYTF.

The chain has TRBV28 and TRBJ1-2; 7 nucleotides match TRBD1. V lost 4 bases to trimming and J lost 4 bases; unmatched junction nucleotides: 9. This CDR3 is 15 amino acids long. In germline, CDR1 is MDHEN, CDR2 SYDVKM. CDR3 in DNA: TGTGCCAGCAGTTCCCCTCCAGGGGGGATCTATGGCTACACCTTC. Translation gives CASSSPPGGIYGYTF.

At least ten counts were recorded for this clonotype. The genes are TRBV2 and TRBJ2-7; possibly TRBD2 for D (6 bases). The germline gives CDR1 SNHLY, CDR2 FYNNEI. Trimming took 4 bases from V and 2 from J, leaving 9 bases between them. This CDR3 spans 13 amino acids. In DNA, the CDR3 is TGTGCCAGCAGTGTAGAGCGGGCCTACGAGCAGTACTTC. Translating it yields CASSVERAYEQYF.

This clonotype was counted many times. The DNA of the CDR3 is TGTGCCAGCAGCCACTCGTCAAGTCCTACTAATGAGCAGTTCTTC. Residues: CASSHSSSPTNEQFF. The chain couples TRBV3-1 to TRBJ2-1; D unresolved. V was pared by 3 bases and J by 7 bases, with 16 bases between. The CDR3 covers 15 residues. Germline values: CDR1 LGHDT, CDR2 YNNKEL (reference sequence).

In this sample, this clonotype turned up many times. This chain joins TRBV11-2 and TRBJ2-1, with 12 positions matching TRBD1. V gave up 4 bases and J gave up 6 bases; unmatched junction bases: 7. Germline CDR1 is SGHAT and CDR2 is FQNNGV. The CDR3 runs to 16 residues. CDR3 bases: TGTGCCAGCAGCTCACCGGGACAGGGGGCTGCCAATGAGCAGTTCTTC. Translated, it gives CASSSPGQGAANEQFF.

This clonotype appeared many times. The chain employs TRBV28 and TRBJ2-3; 8 bases are a match to TRBD1. The germline gives CDR1 MDHEN, CDR2 SYDVKM. J gave up 4 bases and V 5 bases, and 8 bases lay outside the gene matches. This CDR3 has 15 amino acids. This CDR3 is CASSRRSQGADTQYF. The CDR3, as DNA: TGTGCCAGCAGTCGCAGATCACAGGGGGCAGATACGCAGTATTTT.

This clonotype was counted a few times. At one end the junction does not follow the germline gene, possibly because of a read error. The chain carries TRBV5-1 and TRBJ2-7; perhaps TRBD1 as D (5 bases). The germline CDR1 and CDR2 sequences are SGHRS and YFSETQ. The CDR3 sequence is 15 residues long. The CDR3 bases are TGCGCCGGCAGCTTGTCTGGGGCCCTATCCAAGGAGCAGTACTTC. Its protein is CAGSLSGALSKEQYF. Using reference TRBV5-1 and TRBJ2-7 for the parts outside the CDR3, the full variable domain is KAGVTQTPRYLIKTRGQQVTLSCSPISGHRSVSWYQQTPGQGLQFLFEYFSETQRNKGNFPGRFSGRQFSNSRSEMNVSTLELGDSALYLCAGSLSGALSKEQYFGPGTRLTVT.

A few counts support this clonotype. V gene TRBV7-6 combines with J gene TRBJ2-3; 7 bases agree with TRBD2. The J segment lost 2 bases and the V segment lost 6 bases, leaving 8 bases of the junction unmatched. Germline CDR1 is SGHVS and CDR2 is FNYEAQ. The CDR3 totals 15 residues. The CDR3 sequence: CASSPGTMYTDTQYF. The CDR3 nucleotides read TGTGCCAGCAGTCCAGGGACTATGTACACAGATACGCAGTATTTT.

In DNA form, the CDR3 reads TGCAGTGCTAGCGGGACAGGGGACACCGGGGAGCTGTTTTTT. Translating it yields CSASGTGDTGELFF. The chain links TRBV20-1 to TRBJ2-2; 10 positions agree with TRBD1. The CDR3 length is 14 residues. Unmatched junction bases numbered 1, after V lost 3 bases and J lost 3 bases. CDR1 and CDR2 from the germline V gene are DFQATT and SNEGSKA (reference sequence).

This rearrangement joins TRBV6-5 to TRBJ2-5; 9 bases align to TRBD2. Germline V gives CDR1 MNHEY, CDR2 SVGAGI. This CDR3 is 15 amino acids long. Trimming took 2 bases from V and 5 from J; bases not matched to a gene: 6. CDR3 protein: CASSYGGRASETQYF. The CDR3, as DNA: TGTGCCAGCAGTTACGGCGGGAGGGCCTCTGAGACCCAGTACTTC.

This clonotype has a handful of counts. The V gene is TRBV6-4, the J gene TRBJ2-2; 8 nucleotides line up with TRBD2. The CDR3 has 18 amino acids. V shed 5 bases and J 3 bases; nucleotides not matched to a gene: 14. Germline lookup yields CDR1 MRHNA and CDR2 SNTAGT. The CDR3 bases are TGTGCCAGCAGTCACTGGGACTCCGGGACTAGGGACACCGGGGAGCTGTTTTTT. It is translated as CASSHWDSGTRDTGELFF.

The chain joins TRBV6-2 or TRBV6-3 to TRBJ2-1, with D perhaps given as TRBD1 or TRBD2 (5 bases each). This CDR3 has 14 residues. Trimming took off 5 bases at V and 8 bases at J, with 16 bases between the two ends. Per germline, CDR1 MNHEY and CDR2 SVGEGT. The CDR3 bases are TGTGCCAGCAGTGTTTACCCGGGACGGGATGAGCAGTTCTTC. This translates into CASSVYPGRDEQFF.

This clonotype was observed many times. The chain recombines TRBV28 with TRBJ2-4, with D perhaps matching TRBD1 or TRBD2 (5 bases each). The CDR3 has 16 residues. The V gene lost 7 bases and the J gene lost 4 bases, with 20 bases spanning the gap. Per germline, CDR1 MDHEN and CDR2 SYDVKM. The CDR3 region is CASNSRSPGRKNIQYF. For the CDR3, the DNA is TGTGCCAGCAACTCCCGAAGCCCGGGGCGAAAAAACATTCAGTACTTC.

At least ten counts were recorded for this clonotype. The rearrangement uses TRBV28 and TRBJ2-3; D call uncertain. Germline V CDR1 and CDR2: MDHEN, SYDVKM. The CDR3 has 15 amino acids. V dropped 2 bases and J dropped 2 bases, with 11 bases sitting between them. CDR3 DNA: TGTGCCAGCAGTTTAGGGGTGAGGCACACAGATACGCAGTATTTT. Its translation is CASSLGVRHTDTQYF.

In this sample, this clonotype turned up many times. V is TRBV20-1 and J is TRBJ2-3; D might be TRBD2 (5 bases). Germline lookup yields CDR1 DFQATT and CDR2 SNEGSKA (reference sequence). The CDR3 loop spans 14 amino acids. CDR3 sequence: CRASELGGTDTQYF. CDR3 nucleotide sequence: TGCAGGGCATCGGAACTAGGTGGCACAGATACGCAGTATTTT.

This clonotype was recorded a few times. The chain carries TRBV4-1 and TRBJ2-7; D possibly uses TRBD1 or TRBD2 (5 bases each). Deletions cut 4 bases from V and 1 base from J, with 17 bases between. The CDR3 contains 16 residues. Germline CDR1 reads MGHRA; CDR2 reads YSYEKL. The CDR3 protein is CASSPYPRDPSYEQYF. The DNA of the CDR3 is TGCGCCAGCAGCCCTTATCCCCGGGACCCTTCCTACGAGCAGTACTTC.

Note on this clonotype: A read error may explain this, as a much larger clone is one base away. The chain combines TRBV7-2 with TRBJ1-1; possible D gene TRBD1, 5 bases. Trimming removed 0 bases from V and 1 base from J, with 9 bases in between. The CDR3 extends over 15 amino acids. In germline, CDR1 is SGHTA, CDR2 FQGNSA. DNA of the CDR3: TGTGCCAGCAGCTTAGCGGGGCTGAAGAACACTGAAGCTTTCTTT. It translates to CASSLAGLKNTEAFF.